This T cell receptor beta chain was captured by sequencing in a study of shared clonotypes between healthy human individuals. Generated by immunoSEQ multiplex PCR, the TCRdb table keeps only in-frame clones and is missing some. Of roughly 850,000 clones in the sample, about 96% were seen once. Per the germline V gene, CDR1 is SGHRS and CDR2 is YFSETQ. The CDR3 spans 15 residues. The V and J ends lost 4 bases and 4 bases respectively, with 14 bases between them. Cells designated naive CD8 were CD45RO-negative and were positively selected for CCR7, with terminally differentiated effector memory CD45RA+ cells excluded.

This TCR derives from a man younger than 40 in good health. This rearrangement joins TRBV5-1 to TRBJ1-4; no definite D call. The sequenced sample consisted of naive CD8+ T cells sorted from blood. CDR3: CASSGYAEFNEKLFF. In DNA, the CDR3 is TGCGCCAGCAGCGGGTACGCCGAATTTAATGAAAAACTGTTTTTT. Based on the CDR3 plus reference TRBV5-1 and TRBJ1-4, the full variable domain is KAGVTQTPRYLIKTRGQQVTLSCSPISGHRSVSWYQQTPGQGLQFLFEYFSETQRNKGNFPGRFSGRQFSNSRSEMNVSTLELGDSALYLCASSGYAEFNEKLFFGSGTQLSVL.